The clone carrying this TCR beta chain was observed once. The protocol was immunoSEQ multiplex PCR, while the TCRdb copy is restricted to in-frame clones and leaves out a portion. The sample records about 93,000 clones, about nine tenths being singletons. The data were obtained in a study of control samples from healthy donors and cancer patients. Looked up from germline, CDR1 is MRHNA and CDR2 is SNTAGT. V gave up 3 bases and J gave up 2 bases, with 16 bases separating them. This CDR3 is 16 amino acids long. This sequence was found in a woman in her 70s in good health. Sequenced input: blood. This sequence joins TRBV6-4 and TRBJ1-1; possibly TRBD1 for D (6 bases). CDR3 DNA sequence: TGTGCCAGCAGTGAAACTACAGGGCTGACCAACACTGAAGCTTTCTTT. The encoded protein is CASSETTGLTNTEAFF.